This entry features one T cell receptor (beta chain) sequence. Using a J-beta primer mix together with a sample-barcoded 5' primer, a second PCR was run for about 6 to 12 cycles. Using its own MiXCR run on the 5' RACE reads, TCRdb lists one record per CDR3 protein. The sample lists fewer than 600,000 distinct CDR3 sequences; over 25% were seen once. The data are from a study of blood T cells in healthy people across ages. The CDR3 has 13 residues. V was cut by 8 bases and J by 0 bases, with 11 bases left in between. Germline CDR1 is WSHSY and CDR2 is SAAADI. In addition, the sample was reused for a study of T cells of mothers and their children. That work contributes: TCR recombination output is shaped by thymic selection similarly in related and unrelated pairs.

This sequence was found in a boy under 10 years old in good health. The rearrangement uses TRBV10-2 and TRBJ2-7; D is perhaps TRBD2 (5 bases). What was sequenced was blood. As DNA, the CDR3 is TGCGCCAGCCGGGATTTCAGCTCCTACGAGCAGTACTTC. Its translation is CASRDFSSYEQYF.